Described below is a single T cell receptor (beta chain) sequence and its context. The CDR3 consists of 14 residues. CDR1 and CDR2 from the germline V gene are SEHNR and FQNEAQ (reference sequence). Trimming removed 8 bases from V and 3 bases from J; junction bases left unmatched: 3. This entry comes from a study of shared clonotypes between healthy human individuals. Per the original data handling: Junction-only immunoSEQ data arrived without quality scores, meaning filtering differed. TCRdb's copy holds only in-frame clones and misses some; the assay was immunoSEQ multiplex PCR. V, J and clone size were drawn from that table, and D and trimming were deduced from the DNA. The table lists some 2,100,000 clones, 93% of them singletons. The naive CD8 fraction comprised CD45RO-negative cells positively selected for CCR7 and excluded terminally differentiated effector memory CD45RA+ cells.

The origin of this receptor is a man aged 18 to 29 in good health. Some clones in this sample may be carry-over from other donors' samples. Sequenced material: naive CD8+ T cells from PBMCs. This chain connects TRBV7-9 to TRBJ2-3; TRBD2 aligns across 12 bases. The CDR3 DNA reads TGTGCCAGCGAACTAGCGGGAGGAACAGATACGCAGTATTTT. Translating gives CASELAGGTDTQYF.